These 24 T cell receptor beta chains originate from one sample sequenced in a study of blood T cell repertoires in COVID-19. The table came from immunoSEQ multiplex PCR; TCRdb's copy has only in-frame clones and leaves some out. The sample consists of about 160,000 clones, around 80% of them appearing once. The source material was PBMCs or T cells enriched from blood (not recorded which). These receptors were collected from a man aged 40-49 years who had recovered from COVID-19.

The chain couples TRBV19 to TRBJ1-5; 7 bases are shared with TRBD1. CDR3 size: 17 residues. The V gene's germline CDR1 is LNHDA and CDR2 SQIVND (reference sequence). J was trimmed by 0 bases and V by 3 bases; bases with no gene match: 8. CDR3 protein: CASSIEGQEYSNQPQHF. The CDR3 DNA reads TGTGCCAGTAGTATCGAAGGACAGGAATATAGCAATCAGCCCCAGCATTTT.

The chain combines TRBV27 with TRBJ1-6; no definite D call. Looked up from germline, CDR1 is MNHEY and CDR2 is SMNVEV (reference sequence). CDR3 size: 17 residues. The V end was cut by 4 bases, the J end by 2 bases, with 15 bases between. The CDR3 loop is CASSSGRERAYNSPLHF. DNA of the CDR3: TGTGCCAGCAGTTCCGGACGGGAACGCGCCTATAATTCACCCCTCCACTTT.

As for this clone: At one of its ends the junction is not consistent with the germline gene, which may arise from a read error. V usage is TRBV2 and J usage is TRBJ1-6; 9 bases agree with TRBD1. The CDR3 extends over 14 amino acids. CDR1 and CDR2 from the germline V gene are SNHLY and FYNNEI. For the CDR3, the DNA is TGTGCCAGCAGGGAAGGGACAGGGAATTCACCCCTCCACTTT. This sequence encodes CASREGTGNSPLHF.

The V call is TRBV6-5, the J call TRBJ1-2, with 8 bases that match TRBD1. This CDR3 is 14 amino acids long. J was trimmed by 8 bases and V by 7 bases; bases with no gene match: 12. CDR1 and CDR2 (germline): MNHEY, SVGAGI. CDR3: CASTTTGAYRGYTF. The CDR3 nucleotides are TGTGCCAGCACCACGACAGGGGCCTATCGAGGCTACACCTTC.

The CDR3 is CASSFFITWGLETQYF. CDR3 DNA: TGTGCCAGCAGCTTTTTCATCACGTGGGGCCTAGAGACCCAGTACTTC. This chain connects TRBV13 to TRBJ2-5; maybe TRBD1 (5 bases). V was clipped by 3 bases and J by 4 bases, with 18 bases between them. The CDR3 consists of 16 residues. Germline V gene data show CDR1 as PRHDT and CDR2 as FYEKMQ (reference sequence).

The chain recombines TRBV12-5 with TRBJ2-1; 16 positions match TRBD2. Losses at the gene ends were 5 bases for V and 0 bases for J; bases not matched to a gene: 22. Germline lookup yields CDR1 LGHNT and CDR2 FRNRAP. The CDR3 length is 24 residues. This chain's CDR3 is CASGHVRPGTSGGAVNISYNEQFF. The CDR3 DNA is TGTGCTAGTGGTCACGTCCGACCCGGGACTAGCGGGGGGGCAGTTAATATCTCCTACAATGAGCAGTTCTTC.

J is TRBJ1-6 and V is TRBV5-6, with TRBD1 matching 9 bases. CDR3 length equals 15 residues. The germline gives CDR1 SGHDT, CDR2 YYEEEE. J lost 10 bases, V lost 3 bases, and 8 bases had no gene match. The CDR3 DNA reads as TGTGCCAGCAGCTGGGGACAGGGCCAGAGCTCACCCCTCCACTTT. The encoded protein is CASSWGQGQSSPLHF. Using reference TRBV5-6 and TRBJ1-6 for the parts outside the CDR3, the full variable domain is DAGVTQSPTHLIKTRGQQVTLRCSPKSGHDTVSWYQQALGQGPQFIFQYYEEEERQRGNFPDRFSGHQFPNYSSELNVNALLLGDSALYLCASSWGQGQSSPLHFGNGTRLTVT.

J is TRBJ1-3 and V is TRBV6-1, with D maybe TRBD1 (6 bases). Germline-derived CDR1 and CDR2 are MNHNS and SASEGT. The CDR3 extends over 16 amino acids. The ends were cut back, 4 bases at V and 1 base at J, with 14 bases in the middle. The DNA of the CDR3 is TGTGCCAGCAGTGGAAATTACAGGGCTTCTGGAAACACCATATATTTT. Translated, it gives CASSGNYRASGNTIYF.

This clone was detected only a few times. The chain combines TRBV30 with TRBJ1-6; D is unclear. The CDR3 sequence is 14 residues long. Trimming removed 2 bases at V and 7 bases at J, with 12 bases between. The germline V gene encodes CDR1 GTSNPN and CDR2 SVGIG (reference sequence). The CDR3 reads CAWSFEQLNSPLHF. The CDR3 nucleotides read TGTGCCTGGAGTTTCGAACAGTTAAATTCACCCCTCCACTTT.

The chain has TRBV27 and TRBJ1-2; tentative D call: TRBD1 (6 bases). Germline V lookup: CDR1 MNHEY, CDR2 SMNVEV (reference sequence). The CDR3 is 15 amino acids. V was clipped by 7 bases and J by 6 bases, with 21 bases between them. The CDR3 loop reads CASTLWGGARDGYTF. The CDR3 DNA is TGTGCCAGCACCCTATGGGGGGGGGCTAGGGATGGCTACACCTTC.

The rearrangement uses TRBV18 and TRBJ1-2; no definite D call. Germline assignment: CDR1 KGHSH and CDR2 LQKENI. The CDR3 runs to 14 residues. The germline V and J ends were trimmed by 6 bases and 5 bases, with 16 bases remaining between them. Here the CDR3 DNA reads TGTGCCAGCTCCCCCAATTCCCCACAGTATGGCTACACCTTC. Translating gives CASSPNSPQYGYTF.

The sample holds a few counts of this clone. The chain joins TRBV28 to TRBJ1-1; D not certain. CDR1 is MDHEN, CDR2 SYDVKM, per germline. V was trimmed by 6 bases and J by 6 bases, leaving 11 bases between them. The CDR3 spans 12 residues. CDR3 nucleotides: TGTGCCAGCAGCTATGTGGGCGCTGAAGCTTTCTTT. It yields the protein CASSYVGAEAFF.

Only one count was recorded for this clone. The chain employs TRBV7-3 and TRBJ2-2, with 9 bases matching TRBD2. V lost 5 bases and J lost 2; bases outside the gene matches: 3. The CDR3 is 15 residues long. CDR1 is SGHTA and CDR2 is FQGTGA in the germline V gene. The CDR3 nucleotides are TGTGCCAGCAGCCGGACTAGCGCTAACACCGGGGAGCTGTTTTTT. Encoded protein: CASSRTSANTGELFF.

The V gene is TRBV12-5, the J gene TRBJ1-2, with D unclear. The CDR3 has 16 residues. The ends were cut back, 0 bases at V and 8 bases at J, with 19 bases in the middle. Germline V gene sequence: CDR1 LGHNT, CDR2 FRNRAP. The CDR3 sequence is CASGLVHSSGGRGYTF. The DNA for the CDR3 is TGTGCTAGTGGTTTGGTACATAGCAGCGGCGGGAGGGGCTACACCTTC.

This chain uses TRBV19 with TRBJ2-5; TRBD2 matches at 10 bases. Germline assignment: CDR1 LNHDA and CDR2 SQIVND (reference sequence). The junction had 3 bases not matched to a gene; V was cut back by 4 bases and J by 1 base. The CDR3 covers 15 residues. CDR3 protein: CASSTIAGGQETQYF. The CDR3 coding sequence is TGTGCCAGTAGTACAATAGCGGGGGGCCAAGAGACCCAGTACTTC.

The V gene is TRBV18, the J gene TRBJ1-1; D not certain. The CDR3 is made up of 14 amino acids. Trimming left V 6 bases short and J 8 bases short, with 19 bases between. Germline CDR1 is KGHSH and CDR2 is LQKENI. The CDR3 here is CASSSRSPKAEAFF. The CDR3 DNA is TGTGCCAGCTCCTCCAGGTCGCCAAAGGCGGAAGCTTTCTTT. The entire variable domain, with the rest obtained from reference TRBV18 and TRBJ1-1, is as follows: NAGVMQNPRHLVRRRGQEARLRCSPMKGHSHVYWYRQLPEEGLKFMVYLQKENIIDESGMPKERFSAEFPKEGPSILRIQQVVRGDSAAYFCASSSRSPKAEAFFGQGTRLTVV.

This clone was found a few times. The CDR3 loop reads CASSVGQSNYGYTF. The CDR3, as DNA: TGTGCCAGCAGCGTGGGACAGTCTAACTATGGCTACACCTTC. This chain joins TRBV7-2 and TRBJ1-2, with 7 bases identical to TRBD1. V lost 5 bases and J lost 0; bases outside the gene matches: 3. The CDR3 covers 14 residues. The germline CDR1 and CDR2 sequences are SGHTA and FQGNSA.

The rearrangement links TRBV3-1 (or the pseudogene TRBV3-2) to TRBJ1-2; 10 bases are a match to TRBD1. Germline CDR1 is LGHDT and CDR2 is YNNKEL (reference sequence). The CDR3 has 15 amino acids. Trimming at V came to 6 bases and at J to 8 bases, leaving 12 bases not matched to a gene. CDR3 loop: CASSFRQGASLGYTF. The DNA for the CDR3 is TGTGCCAGCAGTTTTAGACAGGGGGCTTCGTTAGGCTACACCTTC.

The gene calls are TRBV4-2 and TRBJ2-3; 11 bases align to TRBD2. The CDR3 sequence is 19 residues long. Looked up from germline, CDR1 is LGHNA and CDR2 is YNFKEQ. Unmatched junction bases numbered 16, after V lost 2 bases and J lost 6 bases. The CDR3 is CASSQNQLTSGAGGDTQYF. CDR3 DNA sequence: TGTGCCAGCAGCCAAAACCAATTGACTAGCGGGGCTGGAGGTGATACGCAGTATTTT.

CDR3 region: CASSVGSAGGYGYTF. In nucleotides, the CDR3 is TGTGCCAGCAGCGTAGGGTCGGCAGGGGGTTATGGCTACACCTTC. The chain employs TRBV9 and TRBJ1-2, with 7 bases identical to TRBD1. V lost 0 bases, J lost 5 bases, and 7 bases stayed unmatched. The length of the CDR3 is 15 residues. The germline gives CDR1 SGDLS, CDR2 YYNGEE.

The rearrangement joins TRBV2 to TRBJ1-2; 7 bases line up with TRBD1. This CDR3 contains 14 residues. Trimming took 2 bases from V and 4 from J; bases not matched to a gene: 4. Germline values: CDR1 SNHLY, CDR2 FYNNEI. The CDR3: CASSERQGGYGYTF. The CDR3 DNA reads as TGTGCCAGCAGTGAAAGACAGGGAGGCTATGGCTACACCTTC.

This clone turned up a few times. V is TRBV7-3 and J is TRBJ2-2; tentative D call: TRBD2 (5 bases). Germline values: CDR1 SGHTA, CDR2 FQGTGA. This CDR3 spans 14 amino acids. V lost 5 bases to trimming and J lost 6 bases, with 13 bases between them. The CDR3 bases are TGTGCCAGCAGCCCGCCGGGGAATGCCGGGGAGCTGTTTTTT. It yields the protein CASSPPGNAGELFF.

V gene TRBV9 combines with J gene TRBJ2-7; possible D gene TRBD1, 6 bases. CDR3 length: 14 amino acids. Trimming removed 0 bases at V and 3 bases at J, with 10 bases between. The V gene's germline CDR1 is SGDLS and CDR2 YYNGEE. The CDR3: CASSVGDTGYEQYV. The CDR3, as DNA: TGTGCCAGCAGCGTAGGGGACACTGGCTACGAGCAGTACGTC.

The chain uses TRBV18 and TRBJ2-1, with TRBD1 as a possible D gene (7 bases). The CDR3 has 15 residues. CDR1 and CDR2 from the germline V gene are KGHSH and LQKENI. Trimming removed 3 bases from V and 6 bases from J, with 15 bases in between. The chain's CDR3 is CASSPGQDYINEQFF. The DNA for the CDR3 is TGTGCCAGCTCACCTGGACAGGACTACATCAATGAGCAGTTCTTC.